Listed here is a single T cell receptor (beta chain). The antigen is not known. Sampled while nominally healthy, donors likely had unrecorded immune exposures. The PCR made use of 60 Vbeta and 13 Jbeta primers. The assay was immunoSEQ multiplex PCR, and TCRdb's table has in-frame clones only and misses some. The table includes 150,000 to 200,000 clones, around 78% detected once. The data were obtained in a study of cytomegalovirus exposure and HLA in healthy donors. Points from the study as a whole: The study put 150 to 200 TCR beta chains on its list as cytomegalovirus-associated.

Per germline, CDR1 LNHDA and CDR2 SQIVND (reference sequence). V gave up 5 bases and J gave up 2 bases, with 13 bases separating them. CDR3 length equals 14 residues. The genes are TRBV19 and TRBJ2-7, with D possibly matching TRBD2 (5 bases). Material: PBMCs. The TCR sequence derives from a woman in her twenties or thirties in good health and CMV-seropositive. CDR3 in amino acids: CASSEGGLAYEQYF. For the CDR3, the DNA is TGTGCCAGTAGTGAAGGAGGTCTAGCCTACGAGCAGTACTTC.